A selection of T cell receptor beta chains follows, all from one sample in a study of T cell responses to AZD1222 COVID-19 vaccine. Here immunoSEQ multiplex PCR was the method, and the copy in TCRdb shows in-frame clones only, minus some. The table includes under 140,000 clones, 88% detected once. Sequenced material: peripheral blood, taken on day 0 of AZD1222 vaccination. These receptors all come from an adult in good health. CDR3s include the opening cysteine and the closing phenylalanine or tryptophan. The D gene is left open where the match is weak. The size field is filled for only some rows; it gives once, few, many or a size class.

j_gene	abundance	d_gene	v_gene	CDR3aa	CDR3nt
TRBJ2-1	once	TRBD2	TRBV5-1	CASSGGEGRYNEQFF	TGCGCCAGCAGCGGAGGGGAGGGCCGGTACAATGAGCAGTTCTTC
TRBJ1-6	NA	NA	TRBV4-1	CASSQVPPWVNSPLHF	TGCGCCAGCAGCCAAGTTCCCCCATGGGTTAATTCACCCCTCCACTTT
TRBJ1-2	NA	TRBD1	TRBV5-6	CASSPPLTGRNYGYTF	TGTGCCAGCAGCCCACCATTGACAGGGAGAAACTATGGCTACACCTTC
TRBJ1-5	NA	TRBD1	TRBV4-1	CASSGWDSVNQPQHF	TGCGCCAGCAGCGGGTGGGACAGCGTTAATCAGCCCCAGCATTTT
TRBJ1-5	once	NA	TRBV11-2	CASSLDAEAVDQPQHF	TGTGCCAGCAGCTTAGATGCTGAGGCGGTCGATCAGCCCCAGCATTTT
TRBJ1-6	NA	NA	TRBV3-1/TRBV3-2	CASSTDGYSPLHF	TGTGCCAGCAGCACGGACGGGTATTCACCCCTCCACTTT
TRBJ1-2	once	NA	TRBV9	CASSVGPNYGYTF	TGTGCCAGCAGCGTAGGCCCCAACTATGGCTACACCTTC
TRBJ1-2	NA	NA	TRBV5-1	CASSPPAGALGYTF	TGCGCCAGCAGCCCCCCCGCCGGCGCCCTTGGCTACACCTTC
TRBJ1-2	NA	TRBD1	TRBV27	CASSVLGTDYGYTF	TGTGCCAGCAGTGTACTGGGGACAGACTATGGCTACACCTTC
TRBJ1-2	NA	NA	TRBV13	CASSSPRGYTF	TGTGCCAGCAGCTCCCCCCGCGGCTACACCTTC
TRBJ1-2	NA	NA	TRBV10-3	CAISVSPEDGYTF	TGTGCCATCAGTGTTTCCCCGGAAGATGGCTACACCTTC
TRBJ1-2	NA	NA	TRBV9	CASSVEQGYTF	TGTGCCAGCAGCGTAGAACAGGGCTACACCTTC
TRBJ1-2	NA	NA	TRBV11-2	CASSSQGWAGYGYTF	TGTGCCAGCAGCTCCCAGGGGTGGGCAGGCTATGGCTACACCTTC
TRBJ1-5	NA	NA	TRBV19	CASSSRQGNQPQHF	TGTGCCAGTAGTTCAAGACAAGGCAATCAGCCCCAGCATTTT
TRBJ1-2	NA	NA	TRBV7-9	CASSLGVVGSSGYTF	TGTGCCAGCAGCTTAGGGGTTGTGGGATCGTCGGGCTACACCTTC
TRBJ1-3	NA	NA	TRBV2	CASSEMGYGNTIYF	TGTGCCAGCAGTGAGATGGGCTACGGAAACACCATATATTTT
TRBJ1-6	NA	NA	TRBV19	CASSIRRDQGNSPLHF	TGTGCCAGTAGTATCCGCCGGGACCAAGGGAATTCACCCCTCCACTTT
TRBJ2-7	NA	NA	TRBV3-1/TRBV3-2	CASSRTGEQYF	TGTGCCAGCAGCCGGACGGGGGAGCAGTACTTC
TRBJ1-4	NA	NA	TRBV6-5	CASRRTETNEKLFF	TGTGCCAGCAGGCGGACTGAAACTAATGAAAAACTGTTTTTT
TRBJ2-5	NA	TRBD2	TRBV7-9	CASSPASGGKETQYF	TGTGCCAGCAGTCCAGCTAGCGGGGGGAAAGAGACCCAGTACTTC
TRBJ1-2	NA	TRBD1	TRBV15	CATSRYGQEDGYTF	TGTGCCACCAGCAGATATGGACAGGAGGATGGCTACACCTTC
TRBJ2-3	NA	NA	TRBV6-5	CASSYSGASTDTQYF	TGTGCCAGCAGTTACTCAGGGGCGAGCACAGATACGCAGTATTTT
TRBJ1-3	NA	NA	TRBV29-1	CSAQVETGNTIYF	TGCAGCGCACAGGTAGAGACTGGAAACACCATATATTTT
TRBJ2-7	once	TRBD1	TRBV18	CASSPDRGTGNTYEQYF	TGTGCCAGCTCACCTGACAGGGGCACGGGTAATACCTACGAGCAGTACTTC
TRBJ1-1	NA	NA	TRBV15	CATSRGGTWEAFF	TGTGCCACCAGCAGAGGAGGGACATGGGAAGCTTTCTTT
TRBJ1-5	NA	NA	TRBV18	CASSPEGGLPPQHF	TGTGCCAGCTCACCGGAGGGAGGGTTGCCGCCCCAGCATTTT
TRBJ1-2	NA	NA	TRBV5-1	CASSLAGEDGYTF	TGCGCCAGCAGCTTGGCAGGGGAGGATGGCTACACCTTC
TRBJ2-7	NA	TRBD2	TRBV18	CASSPPTSGSFYEQYF	TGTGCCAGCTCACCACCGACTAGCGGGAGTTTCTACGAGCAGTACTTC
TRBJ1-3	once	TRBD1	TRBV5-1	CASSSGQGAGNTIYF	TGCGCCAGCAGCTCCGGACAGGGGGCTGGAAACACCATATATTTT
TRBJ2-7	NA	TRBD1	TRBV3-1/TRBV3-2	CASSQRQGIYEQYF	TGTGCCAGCAGCCAAAGACAGGGGATCTACGAGCAGTACTTC
TRBJ1-1	NA	NA	TRBV18	CASSPPAGRGDTEAFF	TGTGCCAGCTCACCACCTGCGGGGCGGGGGGACACTGAAGCTTTCTTT
TRBJ2-1	NA	TRBD1	TRBV7-2	CASSRMDRVPYNEQFF	TGTGCCAGCAGCCGGATGGACAGGGTGCCCTACAATGAGCAGTTCTTC
TRBJ2-7	NA	TRBD2	TRBV5-1	CASSWGLAGASEQYF	TGCGCCAGCAGCTGGGGACTAGCGGGAGCCTCCGAGCAGTACTTC
TRBJ2-7	NA	NA	TRBV6-5	CASSDTGFSSYEQYF	TGTGCCAGCAGCGACACAGGGTTCAGCTCCTACGAGCAGTACTTC
TRBJ2-5	NA	NA	TRBV6-1	CASSVHRLREQETQYF	TGTGCCAGCAGTGTACACAGGCTCCGAGAACAAGAGACCCAGTACTTC
TRBJ1-4	NA	NA	TRBV28	CASYGTTNEKLFF	TGTGCCAGCTACGGGACAACTAATGAAAAACTGTTTTTT
TRBJ1-5	few	NA	TRBV5-1	CASSLDLGDQPQHF	TGCGCCAGCAGCTTGGATTTGGGCGATCAGCCCCAGCATTTT
TRBJ1-2	NA	TRBD1	TRBV6-5	CASSYSSRDRVYGYTF	TGTGCCAGCAGCTACTCCTCCCGGGACAGGGTCTATGGCTACACCTTC
TRBJ2-7	NA	TRBD1	TRBV13	CASSSNRGRIGEQYF	TGTGCCAGCAGCTCTAACAGGGGGCGCATCGGTGAGCAGTACTTC
TRBJ1-1	NA	TRBD1	TRBV7-2	CASSMNRGDFEAFF	TGTGCCAGCAGCATGAACAGGGGAGATTTCGAAGCTTTCTTT
TRBJ2-7	NA	NA	TRBV12-5	CASGLVNRVSGEQYF	TGTGCTAGTGGTTTGGTAAACAGGGTATCAGGCGAGCAGTACTTC
TRBJ2-7	NA	NA	TRBV5-8	CASSGPWGSYEQYF	TGTGCCAGCAGCGGACCTTGGGGCTCCTACGAGCAGTACTTC
TRBJ1-2	NA	NA	TRBV18	CASSPPGAGFNYGYTF	TGTGCCAGCTCACCCCCCGGGGCAGGGTTTAACTATGGCTACACCTTC
TRBJ2-1	once	TRBD1	TRBV5-1	CASWTPGGNEQFF	TGCGCCAGCTGGACTCCAGGGGGAAATGAGCAGTTCTTC
TRBJ1-3	NA	NA	TRBV5-8	CASLRRGANTIYF	TGTGCCAGCCTGCGAAGAGGGGCGAACACCATATATTTT
TRBJ2-1	NA	NA	TRBV5-1	CASSLQGNEQFF	TGCGCCAGCAGCTTGCAGGGCAATGAGCAGTTCTTC
TRBJ2-5	NA	TRBD2	TRBV10-3	CAIKGAGVYQETQYF	TGTGCCATCAAAGGGGCGGGAGTGTACCAAGAGACCCAGTACTTC
TRBJ1-2	once	NA	TRBV6-5	CASSYLVTTATYGYTF	TGTGCCAGCAGTTACTTAGTAACTACAGCAACCTATGGCTACACCTTC
TRBJ2-5	NA	NA	TRBV5-4	CASSLDLRRETQYF	TGTGCCAGCAGCTTGGATTTGCGTAGGGAGACCCAGTACTTC
TRBJ2-3	NA	TRBD2	TRBV7-2	CASSPTPGLAGGADTQYF	TGTGCCAGCAGCCCAACCCCGGGACTAGCGGGAGGGGCAGATACGCAGTATTTT
TRBJ1-5	NA	TRBD1	TRBV27	CASRRADRVGQPQHF	TGTGCCAGCAGGCGGGCGGACAGGGTGGGTCAGCCCCAGCATTTT
TRBJ1-1	NA	NA	TRBV18	CASSPLRMNTEAFF	TGTGCCAGCTCACCCCTCAGGATGAACACTGAAGCTTTCTTT
TRBJ2-7	NA	NA	TRBV14	CATSQRRGGIYEQYF	TGTGCCACCAGCCAAAGAAGGGGGGGGATCTACGAGCAGTACTTC
TRBJ2-3	NA	TRBD1	TRBV7-9	CASSLAGGADTQYF	TGTGCCAGCAGCTTAGCAGGGGGCGCAGATACGCAGTATTTT
TRBJ1-2	NA	TRBD1	TRBV11-2	CASSQGGGGVYGYTF	TGTGCCAGCAGTCAAGGAGGGGGCGGCGTCTATGGCTACACCTTC
TRBJ2-5	NA	NA	TRBV3-1/TRBV3-2	CASSLSRPGGEETQYF	TGTGCCAGCAGCCTGAGCCGGCCCGGGGGCGAAGAGACCCAGTACTTC
TRBJ2-7	NA	TRBD1	TRBV5-1	CASSLWDRVGEQYF	TGCGCCAGCAGCCTATGGGACAGGGTCGGGGAGCAGTACTTC